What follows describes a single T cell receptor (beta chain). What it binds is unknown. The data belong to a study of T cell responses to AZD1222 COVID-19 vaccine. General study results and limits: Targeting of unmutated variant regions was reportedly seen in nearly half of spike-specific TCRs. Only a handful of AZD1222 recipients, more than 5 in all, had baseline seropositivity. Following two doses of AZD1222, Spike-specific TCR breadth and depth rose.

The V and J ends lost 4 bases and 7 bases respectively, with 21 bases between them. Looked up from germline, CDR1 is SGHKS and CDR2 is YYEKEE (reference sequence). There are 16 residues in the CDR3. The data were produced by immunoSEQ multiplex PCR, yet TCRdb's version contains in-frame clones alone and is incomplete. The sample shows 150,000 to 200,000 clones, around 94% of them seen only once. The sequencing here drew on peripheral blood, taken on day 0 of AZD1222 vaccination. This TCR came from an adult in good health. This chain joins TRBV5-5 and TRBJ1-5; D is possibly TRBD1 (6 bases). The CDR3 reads CASSVGPQGSGQPQHF. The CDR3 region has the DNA TGTGCCAGCAGCGTCGGGCCACAGGGATCGGGACAGCCCCAGCATTTT.